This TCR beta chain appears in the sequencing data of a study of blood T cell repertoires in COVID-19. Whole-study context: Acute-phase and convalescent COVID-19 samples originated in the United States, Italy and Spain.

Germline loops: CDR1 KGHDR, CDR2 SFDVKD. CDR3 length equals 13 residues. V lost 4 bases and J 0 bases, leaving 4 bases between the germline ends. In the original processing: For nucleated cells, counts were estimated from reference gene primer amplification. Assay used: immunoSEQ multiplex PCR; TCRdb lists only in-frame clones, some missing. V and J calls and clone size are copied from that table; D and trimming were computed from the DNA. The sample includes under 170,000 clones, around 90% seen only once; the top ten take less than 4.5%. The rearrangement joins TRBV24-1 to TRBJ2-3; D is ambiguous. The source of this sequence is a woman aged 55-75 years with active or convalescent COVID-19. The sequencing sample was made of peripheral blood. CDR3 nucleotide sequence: TGTGCCACCAGTGAACATAGCACAGATACGCAGTATTTT. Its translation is CATSEHSTDTQYF.